This TCR beta chain was sequenced for a study of blood T cell repertoires in COVID-19. Methods used by the authors: Reference gene primer amplification in the assay estimated nucleated cell counts. Profiled with immunoSEQ multiplex PCR; TCRdb holds only in-frame clones, not every one. V and J calls and clone size are given by that table; D and trimming were obtained from the DNA. The profile shows under 250,000 clones, less than 85% of them singletons. Per the germline V gene, CDR1 is SGHNT and CDR2 is YYREEE (reference sequence). The CDR3 is 14 amino acids. V lost 3 bases to trimming and J lost 7 bases, with 17 bases between them.

The source of this sequence is a woman in her sixties or seventies with acute or convalescent COVID-19. The specimen was peripheral blood. This chain joins TRBV5-4 and TRBJ2-7, with TRBD1 as a possible D gene (6 bases). CDR3 loop: CASSSDSLRGEQYF. The CDR3 DNA reads TGTGCCAGCAGCTCGGACTCGCTGAGGGGGGAGCAGTACTTC.